These 27 T cell receptor beta chains were sequenced from one sample in a study of radiation and T cells in renal cell carcinoma. The repertoire was sequenced with immunoSEQ multiplex PCR; TCRdb's copy has only in-frame clones and lacks some. Of tens of thousands of clones listed, 82% are singletons. As to time point: baseline pretreatment blood. Treatment in this sample: 15 Gy SBRT to primary tumor, nephrectomy 4 weeks later. The sequences come from blood, collected from a patient whose treatment included radiotherapy and nephrectomy. Receptors originate from a man aged 60 to 75 with renal cell carcinoma.

This sequence joins TRBV2 and TRBJ2-2, with 7 bases aligning to TRBD2. CDR1 is SNHLY, CDR2 FYNNEI, per germline. The J segment lost 6 bases and the V segment lost 7 bases, leaving 5 bases of the junction unmatched. The CDR3 totals 13 residues. CDR3 in amino acids: CASMAGRAGELFF. The DNA for the CDR3 is TGTGCCAGCATGGCAGGGAGGGCCGGGGAGCTGTTTTTT. The full variable domain, in which reference TRBV2 and TRBJ2-2 provide the parts outside the CDR3, is EPEVTQTPSHQVTQMGQEVILRCVPISNHLYFYWYRQILGQKVEFLVSFYNNEISEKSEIFDDQFSVERPDGSNFTLKIRSTKLEDSAMYFCASMAGRAGELFFGEGSRLTVL.

The genes are TRBV11-2 and TRBJ2-3, with 8 positions matching TRBD2. CDR3 length equals 14 residues. After removal of 1 base from V and 5 bases from J, the junction contained 2 bases not matched to a gene. The germline gives CDR1 SGHAT, CDR2 FQNNGV. The DNA for the CDR3 is TGTGCCAGCAGCTTAGCGGGAGGGGGAGATACGCAGTATTTT. It codes for CASSLAGGGDTQYF. Supplemented by reference TRBV11-2 and TRBJ2-3, the full variable domain reads EAGVAQSPRYKIIEKRQSVAFWCNPISGHATLYWYQQILGQGPKLLIQFQNNGVVDDSQLPKDRFSAERLKGVDSTLKIQPAKLEDSAVYLCASSLAGGGDTQYFGPGTRLTVL.

The chain combines TRBV5-1 with TRBJ1-6; TRBD1 is a possible D gene (5 bases). CDR1 is SGHRS, CDR2 YFSETQ, per germline. This CDR3 region has 14 residues. V lost 5 bases and J 7 bases, leaving 13 bases between the germline ends. The CDR3 DNA reads TGCGCCAGCAGGGTAGGCAGGGAGAATTCACCCCTCCACTTT. Translating it yields CASRVGRENSPLHF. Looking up the rest from reference TRBV5-1 and TRBJ1-6 gives the full variable domain: KAGVTQTPRYLIKTRGQQVTLSCSPISGHRSVSWYQQTPGQGLQFLFEYFSETQRNKGNFPGRFSGRQFSNSRSEMNVSTLELGDSALYLCASRVGRENSPLHFGNGTRLTVT.

This chain joins TRBV28 and TRBJ1-5; D gene ambiguous. V lost 1 base, J lost 9 bases, and 10 bases lay in between. Germline-derived CDR1 and CDR2 are MDHEN and SYDVKM. There are 13 residues in the CDR3. This CDR3 is CASSLLVRPPQHF. The CDR3 coding sequence is TGTGCCAGCAGTTTATTGGTTCGGCCGCCCCAGCATTTT.

This rearrangement joins TRBV5-4 to TRBJ1-1; D is possibly TRBD1 (6 bases). Looked up from germline, CDR1 is SGHNT and CDR2 is YYREEE (reference sequence). Between the trimmed V and J ends, which lost 3 bases and 1 base, there was a span of 10 bases. The CDR3 totals 14 residues. This chain's CDR3 is CASSSAGANTEAFF. Written as DNA, the CDR3 is TGTGCCAGCAGCTCTGCGGGGGCGAACACTGAAGCTTTCTTT.

This sequence joins TRBV4-1 and TRBJ2-1; D not resolved. The CDR3 runs to 15 residues. Germline V gene lookup returns CDR1 MGHRA and CDR2 YSYEKL. V shed 1 base and J shed 8 bases, with 15 bases lying between them. The CDR3 here is CASSQGRGSRDEQFF. The CDR3, as DNA: TGCGCCAGCAGCCAAGGAAGAGGTTCCCGGGATGAGCAGTTCTTC.

V usage is TRBV14 and J usage is TRBJ2-7; 8 bases fit TRBD1. CDR3 length: 14 amino acids. With 4 bases clipped from V and 5 bases from J, the junction kept 7 bases outside the gene matches. In germline, CDR1 is SGHDN, CDR2 FVKESK. CDR3 in DNA: TGTGCCAGCAGCCTATTGACAGGGGCTAACGAGCAGTACTTC. Translation gives CASSLLTGANEQYF.

V usage is TRBV9 and J usage is TRBJ2-7; 14 positions agree with TRBD2. V gave up 4 bases and J gave up 9 bases; unmatched junction bases: 12. The CDR3 contains 16 residues. CDR1 and CDR2 (germline): SGDLS, YYNGEE. The CDR3 coding sequence is TGTGCCAGCAGCCCCGGGACTAGCGGGAGCCTGAGGGGGCAGTACTTC. Translation gives CASSPGTSGSLRGQYF. The full variable domain, with the rest looked up from reference TRBV9 and TRBJ2-7, is DSGVTQTPKHLITATGQRVTLRCSPRSGDLSVYWYQQSLDQGLQFLIQYYNGEERAKGNILERFSAQQFPDLHSELNLSSLELGDSALYFCASSPGTSGSLRGQYFGPGTRLTVT.

The rearrangement joins TRBV5-1 to TRBJ1-2; 9 bases map to TRBD1. This CDR3 is built from 15 residues. J lost 8 bases, V lost 5 bases, and 13 bases had no gene match. Germline CDR1 is SGHRS and CDR2 is YFSETQ. In DNA form, the CDR3 reads TGCGCCAGCAGTCTCAATGAACAGGGGGCGGAGGGCTACACCTTC. The encoded protein is CASSLNEQGAEGYTF.

The chain couples TRBV28 to TRBJ1-3; D is uncertain. Trimming took off 3 bases at V and 0 bases at J, with 12 bases between the two ends. Germline V gene sequence: CDR1 MDHEN, CDR2 SYDVKM. The CDR3 is made up of 16 amino acids. In nucleotides, the CDR3 is TGTGCCAGCAGTTTCCCCCTCACTATCTCTGGAAACACCATATATTTT. Translating it yields CASSFPLTISGNTIYF.

V gene TRBV4-2 combines with J gene TRBJ2-5; no clear D. Trimming stripped 4 bases from V and 2 bases from J, with 14 bases between. This CDR3 comprises 15 residues. Germline V gene sequence: CDR1 LGHNA, CDR2 YNFKEQ. The chain's CDR3 is CASSRTPLGQETQYF. In DNA, the CDR3 is TGTGCCAGCAGCCGAACCCCGCTGGGTCAAGAGACCCAGTACTTC.

This clone was detected only a few times. The rearrangement links TRBV10-1 to TRBJ2-3, with D perhaps TRBD1 (6 bases). In germline, CDR1 is WNHNN, CDR2 SYGVQD (reference sequence). Trimming shortened V by 6 bases and J by 1 base, and 8 bases separated the two germline ends. This CDR3 spans 13 amino acids. CDR3 loop: CASRGAGTDTQYF. CDR3 bases: TGCGCCAGCAGGGGGGCAGGCACAGATACGCAGTATTTT.

This clone showed up just a few times. CDR3 protein: CASSAYKGQNEQFF. In nucleotides, the CDR3 is TGTGCCAGCAGCGCCTATAAGGGGCAAAATGAGCAGTTCTTC. The chain is built from TRBV7-9 and TRBJ2-1; weak D call: TRBD1 (5 bases). The length of the CDR3 is 14 residues. The germline gives CDR1 SEHNR, CDR2 FQNEAQ (reference sequence). The ends were cut back, 5 bases at V and 7 bases at J, with 15 bases in the middle.

DNA for the CDR3: TGTGCCAGCAGTTACGGGACTAGCGGGGGCCAGACCCAGTACTTC. Protein sequence: CASSYGTSGGQTQYF. The rearrangement joins TRBV6-5 to TRBJ2-5; 14 bases agree with TRBD2. V lost 2 bases to trimming and J lost 6 bases; unmatched junction nucleotides: 2. The CDR3 is made up of 15 amino acids. Germline-derived CDR1 and CDR2 are MNHEY and SVGAGI.

The chain uses TRBV11-2 and TRBJ1-5, with a tentative D call TRBD1 (6 bases). This CDR3 comprises 14 residues. Trimming shortened V by 0 bases and J by 4 bases, and 7 bases separated the two germline ends. Germline V gene sequence: CDR1 SGHAT, CDR2 FQNNGV. CDR3 DNA sequence: TGTGCCAGCAGCTTAGACAGGGGTAATCAGCCCCAGCATTTT. This codes for CASSLDRGNQPQHF.

The chain employs TRBV29-1 and TRBJ2-1, with 10 bases identical to TRBD1. Trimming cost V 7 bases and J 9 bases; bases outside gene matches: 12. This CDR3 comprises 14 residues. CDR1 and CDR2 (germline): SQVTM, ANQGSEA. The CDR3 DNA is TGCAGCGGAACCGGGACAGGGGCGGTGGGTGAGCAGTTCTTC. It specifies CSGTGTGAVGEQFF.

This clone was detected once. CDR3 in amino acids: CASSEAPPDRATYEQYF. CDR3 nucleotide sequence: TGTGCCAGCAGTGAAGCCCCTCCGGACAGGGCCACCTACGAGCAGTACTTC. V gene TRBV6-1 combines with J gene TRBJ2-7, with 8 bases lining up with TRBD1. This CDR3 spans 17 amino acids. Germline assignment: CDR1 MNHNS and CDR2 SASEGT. V gave up 0 bases and J gave up 2 bases; unmatched junction bases: 9.

This clone has just a few counts. The chain employs TRBV19 and TRBJ1-1, with D perhaps TRBD1 (6 bases). Germline CDR1 is LNHDA and CDR2 is SQIVND (reference sequence). Between the trimmed V and J ends, which lost 5 bases and 5 bases, there was a span of 18 bases. The CDR3 has 15 residues. The CDR3 spells CASSPRGASKTEAFF. CDR3 nucleotides: TGTGCCAGTAGTCCTCGGGGGGCGTCCAAGACTGAAGCTTTCTTT.

The gene calls are TRBV28 and TRBJ1-5; D is possibly TRBD1 (5 bases). The CDR3 spans 14 residues. The germline CDR1 and CDR2 sequences are MDHEN and SYDVKM. Trimming left V 2 bases short and J 11 bases short, with 16 bases between. The CDR3 loop reads CASSLGGDGRSQHF. For the CDR3, the DNA is TGTGCCAGCAGTTTAGGGGGAGATGGTAGGTCCCAGCATTTT.

V gene TRBV20-1 combines with J gene TRBJ1-2; the D gene is possibly TRBD1 (6 bases). The CDR3 runs to 11 residues. Trimming took off 6 bases at V and 9 bases at J, with 14 bases between the two ends. Germline V gene sequence: CDR1 DFQATT, CDR2 SNEGSKA (reference sequence). The CDR3 loop reads CSAKGGVRYTF. Here the CDR3 DNA reads TGCAGTGCAAAGGGGGGTGTACGCTACACCTTC.

This clone is a singleton in its sample. The chain carries TRBV19 and TRBJ2-7, with 11 bases matching TRBD1. Germline values: CDR1 LNHDA, CDR2 SQIVND (reference sequence). The CDR3 spans 15 residues. The V gene end was trimmed by 6 bases and the J gene end by 0 bases; junction bases not matched to a gene: 4. CDR3 bases: TGTGCCAGTAGGGCCGGGACAGGGGGCTCCTACGAGCAGTACTTC. Protein: CASRAGTGGSYEQYF.

This chain joins TRBV5-5 and TRBJ2-7, with D unresolved. CDR1 and CDR2 from the germline V gene are SGHKS and YYEKEE (reference sequence). This CDR3 region has 13 residues. Trimming took 3 bases from V and 3 from J, leaving 10 bases between them. The CDR3: CASSWTSVYEQYF. As DNA, the CDR3 is TGTGCCAGCAGCTGGACCTCCGTCTACGAGCAGTACTTC.

This chain uses TRBV6-5 with TRBJ2-3; 9 nucleotides line up with TRBD1. The CDR3 length is 15 residues. After removal of 2 bases from V and 5 bases from J, the junction contained 5 bases not matched to a gene. The germline gives CDR1 MNHEY, CDR2 SVGAGI. CDR3 region: CASSYDRGEGDTQYF. CDR3 DNA: TGTGCCAGCAGTTACGACAGGGGGGAAGGAGATACGCAGTATTTT.

The gene calls are TRBV5-1 and TRBJ2-5, with 9 bases lining up with TRBD2. The CDR3 has 18 residues. Germline-derived CDR1 and CDR2 are SGHRS and YFSETQ. Trimming removed 1 base from V and 1 base from J; junction bases left unmatched: 11. The CDR3 sequence is CASSLWASGTSLQETQYF. The CDR3 nucleotides read TGCGCCAGCAGCTTGTGGGCTAGCGGGACCTCCCTCCAAGAGACCCAGTACTTC.

A word on this clone: This sample includes further DNA sequences coding for the same CDR3. The chain employs TRBV18 and TRBJ2-7, with TRBD1 as a possible D gene (6 bases). Trimming shortened V by 3 bases and J by 0 bases, and 6 bases separated the two germline ends. The CDR3 consists of 13 residues. Per germline, CDR1 KGHSH and CDR2 LQKENI. For the CDR3, the DNA is TGTGCCAGCTCACCGGACAGCTCCTACGAGCAGTACTTC. Protein product: CASSPDSSYEQYF.

J is TRBJ1-1 and V is TRBV4-1; TRBD1 matches 11 bases. The CDR3 length is 16 residues. The J segment lost 7 bases and the V segment lost 5 bases, leaving 12 bases of the junction unmatched. Germline values: CDR1 MGHRA, CDR2 YSYEKL. Here the CDR3 reads CASSAEVGQGAIEAFF. DNA of the CDR3: TGCGCCAGCAGCGCAGAAGTTGGACAGGGGGCTATTGAAGCTTTCTTT.

The V gene is TRBV21-1, the J gene TRBJ2-1; the listed D gene, TRBD2, was not tested against the DNA. TRBV21-1 is given as a pseudogene. This CDR3 contains 17 residues. The CDR3 spells CASSTGETSGRGTEQFF. The CDR3 bases are TGTGCCAGCAGCACCGGGGAGACTAGCGGGAGGGGCACTGAGCAGTTCTTC.